This TCR beta chain was retrieved from a study of chemoradiotherapy in HPV16-positive cancers (dated by TCRdb to between 2020 and 2023). Regarding the research as a whole: Using functional T-cell assays on cells from a couple of HPV16-positive patients, the researchers defined candidate HPV-specific T-cell clones and common TCR motifs. The study asked whether T-cell immunity against the HPV oncoproteins E6 and E7 changes during chemoradiotherapy and whether it affects survival. TCR repertoires from over 80 patients with HPV-related cancers were then used to track the candidate HPV-specific TCRs and motifs.

The protocol used for the library was the immunoSEQ multiplex PCR assay. In TCRdb, the immuneACCESS table is reduced to in-frame sequences with V and J assigned. These tables do not hold every clone; where another copy was compared, an unresolved V gene accounts for under half, and the others remain unexplained. This sample is represented by roughly 5,000 clones; 60% to 85% of them were singletons. Together, the top ten hold approximately 28% of the sample. Because repertoires were sampled repeatedly during chemoradiotherapy, clonal expansion in the tumor microenvironment could be followed. Relative to germline, V is 0 bases shorter and J is 4 bases shorter, with 14 bases between their ends. Sequences LNHNV (CDR1) and YYDKDF (CDR2) are obtained from the germline V gene (reference sequence). CDR3 length: 16 amino acids, cysteine to phenylalanine. Here the CDR3 DNA is all that survives: 48 bases in frame from base 1.

What the authors observed across the whole study: Improved recurrence-free survival in HPV16-positive patients was associated with expansion of HPV-responsive T cells during chemoradiotherapy. The survival association was reported for HPV16-positive patients, and the functional definition of HPV-specific T cells was derived from only a couple of HPV16-positive patients. Expansion of candidate HPV-specific clones and E7-related TCR motifs was observed in the tumor microenvironment during treatment, whereas no such expansion was observed for non-HPV-specific T cells.

Worth noting for this clone: Its binding antigen is unknown. Nothing much larger sits one base from this clone, and base qualities are not available.

The sequence was obtained from a human donor with HPV-associated anogenital cancer. The chain employs TRBV15 and TRBJ2-3; confidence is insufficient to name the D gene. The sample was gathered from a patient who underwent chemoradiotherapy. At the DNA level, the sequence is TGTGCCACCAGCAGAGATATCGGGTTTAGTTCAGATACGCAGTATTTT. It translates to CATSRDIGFSSDTQYF.